These 9 T cell receptor beta chains were all obtained from the same sample, sequenced in a study of cytomegalovirus exposure and HLA in healthy donors. PCR amplification relied on 60 Vbeta primers (plus 13 Jbeta primers). Some clones are missing from TCRdb's copy, which holds only in-frame ones; the method was immunoSEQ multiplex PCR. The repertoire consists of approximately 180,000 clones, with about three quarters occurring once and the leading ten covering roughly 1.1%. The sequenced sample consisted of PBMCs. The receptors shown here come from a woman in her 40s in good health and CMV-seronegative.

The chain carries TRBV10-3 and TRBJ2-1; 8 nucleotides match TRBD1. Trimming removed 2 bases from V and 8 bases from J; junction bases left unmatched: 8. Germline values: CDR1 ENHRY, CDR2 SYGVKD. The CDR3 is 15 residues long. CDR3 nucleotide sequence: TGTGCCATCAGTGAGAGGCAGGGGGCCGAGGATGAGCAGTTCTTC. It translates to CAISERQGAEDEQFF.

This clone was recorded a few times. This chain connects TRBV18 to TRBJ1-2, with TRBD1 identical over 10 bases. The germline V gene has CDR1 KGHSH and CDR2 LQKENI. This CDR3 region has 16 residues. J lost 5 bases, V lost 1 base, and 7 bases had no gene match. The CDR3 reads CASSPLDRGPGYGYTF. CDR3 DNA: TGTGCCAGCTCACCACTTGACAGGGGGCCAGGGTATGGCTACACCTTC.

This rearrangement joins TRBV9 to TRBJ2-5, with 8 positions matching TRBD2. Germline loops: CDR1 SGDLS, CDR2 YYNGEE. The V and J ends lost 4 bases and 0 bases, in that order; junction bases with no gene match: 14. This CDR3 comprises 18 residues. This chain's CDR3 is CASSSPGGARLYQETQYF. The CDR3 DNA reads TGTGCCAGCAGCTCACCCGGGGGGGCCCGATTATACCAAGAGACCCAGTACTTC.

This clone was observed once. The chain carries TRBV5-1 and TRBJ2-3, with 8 bases aligning to TRBD2. V trimming: 4 bases; J trimming: 2 bases; junction bases outside the gene matches: 12. Per the germline V gene, CDR1 is SGHRS and CDR2 is YFSETQ. The CDR3 is 17 residues long. CDR3 region: CASSAQPSGLHTDTQYF. CDR3 bases: TGCGCCAGCAGCGCACAGCCTAGCGGGCTTCACACAGATACGCAGTATTTT.

The J gene is TRBJ1-4, the V gene TRBV10-2; D possibly corresponds to TRBD1 (6 bases). The CDR3 covers 13 residues. V was trimmed by 4 bases and J by 8 bases, leaving 11 bases between them. Germline CDR1 is WSHSY and CDR2 is SAAADI. The chain's CDR3 is CASSVNQGEKLFF. The CDR3 DNA follows: TGCGCCAGCAGTGTTAACCAGGGGGAAAAACTGTTTTTT.

This chain links TRBV4-2 with TRBJ1-2; D is ambiguous. Germline assignment: CDR1 LGHNA and CDR2 YNFKEQ. V was pared by 0 bases and J by 0 bases, with 11 bases between. The CDR3 length is 16 residues. CDR3 sequence: CASSQDRNGANYGYTF. CDR3 DNA: TGTGCCAGCAGCCAAGATAGGAACGGAGCTAACTATGGCTACACCTTC.

CDR3 sequence: CASSKNRGDTEAFF. CDR3 DNA sequence: TGTGCCAGCAGTAAAAACAGGGGGGATACTGAAGCTTTCTTT. The V call is TRBV6-6, the J call TRBJ1-1; TRBD1 matches 8 bases. The CDR3 consists of 14 residues. Losses at the gene ends were 5 bases for V and 5 bases for J; bases not matched to a gene: 7. Germline CDR1 and CDR2: MNHNY and SVGAGI (reference sequence).

The gene calls are TRBV7-7 and TRBJ2-3; 9 positions agree with TRBD2. CDR3 length: 16 amino acids. V trimming: 5 bases; J trimming: 5 bases; junction bases outside the gene matches: 11. Germline V gives CDR1 SSHAT, CDR2 FNYEAQ (reference sequence). Here the CDR3 DNA reads TGTGCCAGCAGCCCCGGGTTAGCGGGAGTTCGAGATACGCAGTATTTT. The encoded protein is CASSPGLAGVRDTQYF.

The chain employs TRBV20-1 and TRBJ2-1; 9 nucleotides agree with TRBD2. Unmatched junction bases numbered 9, after V lost 6 bases and J lost 15 bases. Germline CDR1 reads DFQATT; CDR2 reads SNEGSKA (reference sequence). There are 11 residues in the CDR3. As DNA, the CDR3 is TGCAGTGCGTACCCCGGGACTAGCCTGTTCTTC. This codes for CSAYPGTSLFF.